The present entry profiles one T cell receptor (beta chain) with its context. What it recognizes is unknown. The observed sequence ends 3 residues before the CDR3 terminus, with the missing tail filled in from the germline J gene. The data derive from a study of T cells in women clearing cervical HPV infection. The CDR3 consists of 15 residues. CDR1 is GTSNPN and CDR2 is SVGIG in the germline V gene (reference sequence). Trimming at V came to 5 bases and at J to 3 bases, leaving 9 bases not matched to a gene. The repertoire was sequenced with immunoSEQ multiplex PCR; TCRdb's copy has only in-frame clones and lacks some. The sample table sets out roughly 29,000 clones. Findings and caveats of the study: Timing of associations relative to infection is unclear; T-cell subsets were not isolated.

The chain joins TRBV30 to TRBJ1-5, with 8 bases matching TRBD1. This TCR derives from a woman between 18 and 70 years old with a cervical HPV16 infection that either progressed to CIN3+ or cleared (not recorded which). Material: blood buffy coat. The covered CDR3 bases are TGTGCCTGGGGATTTCAGGGGGCCGTCAATCAGCCC. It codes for CAWGFQGAVNQP. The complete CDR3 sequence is CAWGFQGAVNQPQHF.